The source of this T cell receptor beta chain is a study of CD8 T cells in Susac syndrome. The TEMRA cells underwent FACS enrichment, while the CD8+ and CD4+ T cells underwent negative isolation. Germline-derived CDR1 and CDR2 are MNHEY and SVGAGI. The V end was cut by 5 bases, the J end by 6 bases, with 13 bases between. The CDR3 sequence is 13 residues long. RNA in amounts of about 0.45 to 1 ug was reverse transcribed with random hexamers. By means of immunoSEQ multiplex PCR, TCR beta CDR3 spanning 54 Vbeta and 13 Jbeta underwent amplification. TCRdb reanalysed the immunoSEQ multiplex PCR reads using MiXCR and keeps one entry per CDR3 protein. The table lists approximately 160,000 distinct CDR3 sequences, about 96% of them singletons.

Sequencing was performed on CD4+ T cells from PBMCs. V is TRBV6-5 and J is TRBJ1-2; D may be TRBD1 (6 bases). The clonotype comes from a human donor with Susac syndrome. CDR3: CASSENAGDGYTF. Here the CDR3 DNA reads TGTGCCAGCAGTGAAAACGCAGGGGATGGCTACACCTTC.